The 4 T cell receptor beta chains reported below all come from one sample, sequenced in a study of PD-L1 blockade in urothelial cancer. TCRdb's copy holds only in-frame clones and misses some; the assay was immunoSEQ multiplex PCR. Here the sample spans about 95,000 clones, around 87% being singletons. Time point described: pretreatment peripheral blood. The sequences come from PBMCs, collected around atezolizumab (anti-PD-L1) treatment. Source of these receptors: a man aged 55-75 years with urothelial cancer.

This clone was detected once. The chain is built from TRBV27 and TRBJ2-2; possibly TRBD1 for D (5 bases). Germline V CDR1 and CDR2: MNHEY, SMNVEV (reference sequence). The ends were cut back, 2 bases at V and 0 bases at J, with 16 bases in the middle. The CDR3 has 18 residues. The CDR3 here is CASSLPTPDTTNTGELFF. In DNA form, the CDR3 reads TGTGCCAGCAGTTTACCTACTCCGGACACGACGAACACCGGGGAGCTGTTTTTT.

This clone was picked up one time. The rearrangement joins TRBV4-3 to TRBJ2-7; no reliable D call. The CDR3 consists of 15 residues. Germline CDR1 and CDR2: LGHNA and YSLEER. V gave up 0 bases and J gave up 2 bases, with 11 bases separating them. The CDR3 region is CASSQDLNRAYEQYF. CDR3 nucleotides: TGCGCCAGCAGCCAAGACTTAAACAGAGCCTACGAGCAGTACTTC.

This clone showed up just a few times. The rearrangement uses TRBV18 and TRBJ1-1; D perhaps matches TRBD1 (5 bases). V was clipped by 3 bases and J by 5 bases, with 13 bases between them. CDR3 length: 14 amino acids. Germline V gene lookup returns CDR1 KGHSH and CDR2 LQKENI. CDR3 amino acids: CASSPKEGRTEAFF. CDR3 nucleotides: TGTGCCAGCTCACCCAAGGAGGGGAGGACTGAAGCTTTCTTT.

The V and J genes are TRBV18 and TRBJ2-2; 8 bases agree with TRBD1. CDR1 is KGHSH and CDR2 is LQKENI in the germline V gene. The trim removed 6 bases at V and 1 base at J, leaving 4 bases unmatched. The CDR3 extends over 15 amino acids. Written as DNA, the CDR3 is TGTGCCAGCTCCTTGGACAGGGTGAACACCGGGGAGCTGTTTTTT. It yields the protein CASSLDRVNTGELFF.